This passage covers 4 T cell receptor beta chains from one sample sequenced in a study of blood T cell repertoires in COVID-19. Produced via immunoSEQ multiplex PCR; TCRdb's table is partial and in-frame only. In the table there are around 250,000 clones, around 90% of which are singletons. Sequenced sample: PBMCs or T cells enriched from blood (not recorded which). The source of these receptors is a human donor in a cohort exposed to, infected with or recovered from COVID-19 (not recorded which). The donor label of this sample is uncertain.

The gene calls are TRBV5-1 and TRBJ2-7, with a possible D match to TRBD2 (5 bases). V lost 0 bases and J lost 3, with 16 bases in between. This CDR3 comprises 16 residues. Germline lookup yields CDR1 SGHRS and CDR2 YFSETQ. This CDR3 is CASSLVGDGRGYEQYF. CDR3 nucleotide sequence: TGCGCCAGCAGCTTGGTAGGTGATGGACGGGGCTACGAGCAGTACTTC.

V is TRBV7-3 and J is TRBJ1-1; D is ambiguous. The CDR3 contains 14 residues. Trimming shortened V by 5 bases and J by 0 bases, and 10 bases separated the two germline ends. The V gene's germline CDR1 is SGHTA and CDR2 FQGTGA. This CDR3 reads CASSSGPMNTEAFF. The CDR3 DNA follows: TGTGCCAGCAGCAGCGGGCCGATGAACACTGAAGCTTTCTTT.

The chain employs TRBV5-6 and TRBJ2-1; the D gene is possibly TRBD1 (5 bases). Looked up from germline, CDR1 is SGHDT and CDR2 is YYEEEE. The germline V and J ends were trimmed by 0 bases and 3 bases, with 7 bases remaining between them. There are 14 residues in the CDR3. For the CDR3, the DNA is TGTGCCAGCAGCTTGGGACAGCTCTACAATGAGCAGTTCTTC. Translating gives CASSLGQLYNEQFF.

This clone has a handful of counts. This CDR3 is CASGRPINYGYTF. As DNA, the CDR3 is TGTGCGAGTGGGCGTCCGATTAACTATGGCTACACCTTC. This chain connects TRBV6-5 to TRBJ1-2; D gene uncertain. The CDR3 has 13 amino acids. Germline V gene sequence: CDR1 MNHEY, CDR2 SVGAGI.